A selection of T cell receptor beta chains follows, all from one sample in a study of T cells after yellow fever vaccination. TCRdb reprocessed the 5' RACE reads with MiXCR, giving one entry per CDR3 protein. The sample shows about 170,000 distinct CDR3 sequences, 5.5% to 8% of them seen only once. Source: CD4+ T cells sorted from PBMCs, taken on the day of the first yellow fever vaccination. These receptors came from a man between 18 and 29 years old who received the YFV17D yellow fever vaccine. Each CDR3 is given with its conserved first and last residue. Each record gives: J gene, D gene, clone size, V gene, CDR3 protein, CDR3 DNA. D genes are given only for firm matches. Not every row has a clone size; where given, it reads once, few, many or a size class.

TRBJ2-1 | . | . | TRBV30 | CAWSVAQAPFF | TGTGCCTGGAGTGTTGCCCAGGCCCCGTTCTTC
TRBJ2-1 | TRBD2 | many | TRBV29-1 | CSVVRRRGGVNEQFF | TGCAGCGTTGTCCGTCGGCGGGGGGGCGTGAATGAGCAGTTCTTC
TRBJ1-1 | . | many | TRBV20-1 | CSAPFPGYNTEAFF | TGCAGTGCCCCGTTTCCAGGGTACAACACTGAAGCTTTCTTT
TRBJ2-2 | TRBD1 | many | TRBV5-1 | CASSFMAQGASGELFF | TGCGCCAGCAGCTTCATGGCTCAGGGGGCGTCCGGGGAGCTGTTTTTT
TRBJ1-2 | . | few | TRBV6-2/TRBV6-3 | CASSSRPGTRKNYGYTF | TGTGCCAGCAGTTCCCGTCCCGGGACAAGGAAGAACTATGGCTACACCTTC
TRBJ1-1 | . | many | TRBV18 | CASSPSLTAEAFF | TGTGCCAGCTCACCGTCCCTGACCGCTGAAGCTTTCTTT
TRBJ1-1 | TRBD1 | few | TRBV6-5 | CASSTDRGNTEAFF | TGTGCCAGCAGTACGGACAGGGGAAACACTGAAGCTTTCTTT
TRBJ2-5 | . | many | TRBV6-1 | CASRPGLWEETQYF | TGTGCCAGCAGGCCGGGGCTCTGGGAGGAGACCCAGTACTTC
TRBJ2-6 | . | many | TRBV6-1 | CASSAGVSGANVLTF | TGTGCCAGCAGTGCCGGGGTCTCTGGGGCCAACGTCCTGACTTTC
TRBJ2-3 | . | few | TRBV7-8 | CASSPQRRGRTNTQYF | TGTGCCAGCAGCCCTCAACGAAGGGGACGCACGAATACGCAGTATTTT
TRBJ2-4 | TRBD1 | many | TRBV2 | CASGQGGDIQYF | TGTGCCTCGGGACAGGGAGGGGACATTCAGTACTTC
TRBJ1-6 | TRBD1 | many | TRBV7-2 | CASSTQGYNSPLHF | TGTGCCAGCAGCACACAGGGGTATAATTCACCCCTCCACTTT
TRBJ1-1 | TRBD1 | . | TRBV5-1 | CASSLAGGIDEAFF | TGCGCCAGCAGCTTGGCAGGGGGCATAGATGAAGCTTTCTTT
TRBJ2-3 | TRBD2 | . | TRBV19 | CASSNLAGGRLADTQYF | TGTGCCAGTAGCAACTTAGCGGGGGGCCGTTTGGCAGATACGCAGTATTTT
TRBJ2-3 | TRBD2 | . | TRBV27 | CASSPRGSGDLSSQYF | TGTGCCAGCAGTCCTCGGGGTAGCGGGGACCTATCTTCGCAGTATTTT
TRBJ1-5 | . | many | TRBV18 | CASSRTANQPQHF | TGTGCCAGCTCGCGGACAGCCAATCAGCCCCAGCATTTT
TRBJ2-6 | . | . | TRBV18 | CASSPSIQGSGANVLTF | TGTGCCAGCTCACCGTCCATTCAGGGCTCTGGGGCCAACGTCCTGACTTTC
TRBJ2-1 | . | many | TRBV25-1 | CASREGMGDRQGDEQFF | TGTGCCAGCAGGGAGGGGATGGGGGACAGACAAGGTGATGAGCAGTTCTTC
TRBJ2-2 | . | many | TRBV5-1 | CASSLAGDTGELFF | TGCGCCAGCAGCTTGGCGGGAGACACCGGGGAGCTGTTTTTT
TRBJ1-2 | . | few | TRBV6-5 | CASSSTWGQGNGYTF | TGTGCCAGCAGTTCTACTTGGGGTCAGGGGAACGGCTACACCTTC
TRBJ2-3 | TRBD2 | many | TRBV2 | CASSPGTRSSDTQYF | TGTGCCAGCAGTCCCGGGACTAGGTCATCAGATACGCAGTATTTT
TRBJ2-5 | TRBD1 | . | TRBV5-1 | CASSRRTGQETQYF | TGCGCCAGCAGCAGACGGACAGGGCAAGAGACCCAGTACTTC
TRBJ2-3 | TRBD2 | many | TRBV7-2 | CASSLGLAGGNTDTQYF | TGTGCCAGCAGCTTAGGACTAGCGGGGGGGAACACAGATACGCAGTATTTT
TRBJ2-7 | . | many | TRBV4-3 | CASSAQTSFEQYF | TGCGCCAGCAGCGCCCAAACTAGCTTCGAGCAGTACTTC
TRBJ2-2 | . | . | TRBV12-3/TRBV12-4 | CATTTANTGELFF | TGTGCCACCACTACCGCGAACACCGGGGAGCTGTTTTTT
TRBJ1-5 | TRBD1 | many | TRBV6-2/TRBV6-3 | CASSPDRSNQPQHF | TGTGCCAGCAGTCCGGACAGGAGTAATCAGCCCCAGCATTTT
TRBJ2-6 | TRBD1 | many | TRBV10-3 | CATSGTATGANVLTF | TGTGCCACCTCGGGGACAGCAACAGGGGCCAACGTCCTGACTTTC
TRBJ2-5 | TRBD2 | few | TRBV18 | CASSPPSSGGETQYF | TGTGCCAGCTCACCACCGTCAAGCGGGGGAGAGACCCAGTACTTC
TRBJ2-1 | . | many | TRBV2 | CASSFPNEQFF | TGTGCCAGCAGTTTTCCCAATGAGCAGTTCTTC
TRBJ1-5 | . | few | TRBV19 | CASSLNNQPQHF | TGTGCCAGTAGCCTAAATAATCAGCCCCAGCATTTT
TRBJ2-6 | . | many | TRBV9 | CASSVASLFGANVLTF | TGTGCCAGCAGCGTAGCTTCACTCTTTGGGGCCAACGTCCTGACTTTC
TRBJ2-1 | TRBD2 | many | TRBV5-1 | CASSGASGGNEQFF | TGCGCCAGCTCTGGGGCTAGCGGGGGCAATGAGCAGTTCTTC
TRBJ1-1 | . | few | TRBV5-4 | CASSWGGRAANTEAFF | TGTGCCAGCAGCTGGGGGGGGCGGGCGGCGAACACTGAAGCTTTCTTT
TRBJ1-3 | . | few | TRBV30 | CAWSVPQNTIYF | TGTGCCTGGAGTGTACCCCAAAACACCATATATTTT
TRBJ2-1 | . | . | TRBV12-3/TRBV12-4 | CASQSWDEQFF | TGTGCCAGTCAGTCGTGGGATGAGCAGTTCTTC
TRBJ2-1 | . | few | TRBV7-3 | CASSLKAGMVEQFF | TGTGCCAGCAGCTTAAAAGCAGGGATGGTCGAGCAGTTCTTC
TRBJ1-3 | . | . | TRBV21-1 | CASSGIFGYGYGNTIYF | TGTGCCAGCAGCGGGATCTTCGGATACGGATACGGAAACACCATATATTTT
TRBJ1-1 | . | . | TRBV6-1 | CASSEDSGATEAFF | TGTGCCAGCAGTGAAGATAGTGGGGCCACTGAAGCTTTCTTT
TRBJ1-5 | . | few | TRBV11-2 | CASSSGRQPQHF | TGTGCCAGCAGCTCCGGTAGGCAGCCCCAGCATTTT
TRBJ1-2 | TRBD1 | many | TRBV5-5 | CASSRGTGVGYTF | TGTGCCAGCAGCCGCGGGACAGGGGTCGGCTACACCTTC
TRBJ2-7 | . | few | TRBV7-2 | CASSLVSPARAYEQYF | TGTGCCAGCAGCTTAGTTTCACCCGCCAGGGCCTACGAGCAGTACTTC
TRBJ1-5 | . | . | TRBV12-2 | CASRLLPSNQPQHF | TGTGCAAGTCGCTTACTACCCAGCAATCAGCCCCAGCATTTT
TRBJ2-5 | . | many | TRBV4-3 | CASSQAGFPQETQYF | TGCGCCAGCAGCCAGGCAGGGTTCCCCCAAGAGACCCAGTACTTC
TRBJ2-1 | TRBD2 | many | TRBV12-3/TRBV12-4 | CASSNRGLADDNEQFF | TGTGCCAGCAGTAACCGAGGACTAGCGGACGACAATGAGCAGTTCTTC
TRBJ1-1 | . | many | TRBV12-5 | CASGFLGGTEAFF | TGTGCTAGTGGTTTCCTGGGGGGCACTGAAGCTTTCTTT
TRBJ2-7 | . | . | TRBV7-2 | CASSLDGGLPREQYF | TGTGCCAGCAGCTTAGACGGGGGCCTACCTCGCGAGCAGTACTTC